The 25 T cell receptor beta chains listed next were all sequenced from one sample in a study of cytomegalovirus exposure and HLA in healthy donors. In the PCR, 60 Vbeta and 13 Jbeta primers were used. Clones were read by immunoSEQ multiplex PCR, and TCRdb kept only the in-frame ones, dropping some. This table has roughly 90,000 clones, 75% to 85% appearing once. The source material was PBMCs. Source of these receptors: a man aged 25 to 40 in good health and CMV-seropositive.

The V gene is TRBV7-2, the J gene TRBJ1-5; D uncertain. Deletions cut 1 base from V and 7 bases from J, with 14 bases between. CDR3 size: 15 residues. CDR1 is SGHTA, CDR2 FQGNSA, per germline. CDR3 DNA sequence: TGTGCCAGCAGCTTAGTCCCGGGTGGTCGACAGCCCCAGCATTTT. Its translation is CASSLVPGGRQPQHF.

The chain recombines TRBV7-8 with TRBJ1-1; no clear D. Looked up from germline, CDR1 is SGHVS and CDR2 is FQNEAQ. This CDR3 contains 13 residues. Trimming stripped 5 bases from V and 14 bases from J, with 21 bases between. CDR3 sequence: CASSPRAHAWVFF. The CDR3 DNA reads as TGTGCCAGCAGCCCGAGGGCCCACGCCTGGGTATTCTTT.

V is TRBV29-1 and J is TRBJ1-1; D remains ambiguous. CDR1 SQVTM and CDR2 ANQGSEA come from the germline V gene. Trimming stripped 8 bases from V and 1 base from J, with 11 bases between. This CDR3 is 12 amino acids long. The CDR3 reads CSSTTGNTEAFF. DNA for the CDR3: TGCAGCTCAACAACGGGGAACACTGAAGCTTTCTTT.

The V gene is TRBV18, the J gene TRBJ2-1; TRBD2 agrees at 7 bases. CDR1 KGHSH and CDR2 LQKENI come from the germline V gene. J gave up 10 bases and V 2 bases, and 5 bases lay outside the gene matches. The CDR3 extends over 13 amino acids. The CDR3 loop reads CASSPGTGGEQFF. The CDR3 DNA reads as TGTGCCAGCTCACCAGGGACGGGAGGCGAGCAGTTCTTC.

The chain employs TRBV6-5 and TRBJ2-7, with 9 bases matching TRBD1. Unmatched junction bases numbered 5, after V lost 5 bases and J lost 3 bases. Germline V CDR1 and CDR2: MNHEY, SVGAGI. This CDR3 spans 14 amino acids. This chain's CDR3 is CASSRDRVFYEQYF. The DNA of the CDR3 is TGTGCCAGCAGTCGGGACAGGGTATTCTACGAGCAGTACTTC.

This clone was seen a handful of times. This sequence joins TRBV30 and TRBJ1-5; D not certain. CDR3 length: 13 amino acids. Germline V gene sequence: CDR1 GTSNPN, CDR2 SVGIG (reference sequence). Trimming left V 2 bases short and J 1 base short, with 6 bases between. In nucleotides, the CDR3 is TGTGCCTGGAGTTTGCAGAGCAATCAGCCCCAGCATTTT. Translated: CAWSLQSNQPQHF.

This sequence joins TRBV19 and TRBJ2-7, with D uncertain. Germline-derived CDR1 and CDR2 are LNHDA and SQIVND (reference sequence). V gave up 3 bases and J gave up 7 bases, with 13 bases separating them. There are 13 residues in the CDR3. CDR3 residues: CASSIIFAREQYF. In nucleotides, the CDR3 is TGTGCCAGTAGTATCATTTTCGCGAGGGAGCAGTACTTC.

The rearrangement links TRBV6-6 to TRBJ1-1; 7 nucleotides line up with TRBD1. Germline CDR1 MNHNY, CDR2 SVGAGI (reference sequence). The CDR3 runs to 14 residues. Trimming at V came to 6 bases and at J to 4 bases, leaving 8 bases not matched to a gene. Here the CDR3 DNA reads TGTGCCAGCAGCCTTAGGGGGCTAGGCACTGAAGCTTTCTTT. It codes for CASSLRGLGTEAFF.

The chain uses TRBV7-2 and TRBJ2-2; maybe TRBD1 (6 bases). The CDR3 is 15 residues long. The germline V gene has CDR1 SGHTA and CDR2 FQGNSA. The ends were cut back, 6 bases at V and 7 bases at J, with 18 bases in the middle. The CDR3 protein is CASSATGTLGGELFF. DNA for the CDR3: TGTGCCAGCAGTGCAACAGGGACCCTGGGCGGGGAGCTGTTTTTT.

This clone has only one observation. The chain employs TRBV19 and TRBJ2-3; 10 bases agree with TRBD2. The CDR3 spans 17 residues. V shed 3 bases and J 4 bases; nucleotides not matched to a gene: 10. Germline V gene lookup returns CDR1 LNHDA and CDR2 SQIVND (reference sequence). In DNA, the CDR3 is TGTGCCAGTAGTATCACCCCTAGCGGGAGTTGGTCAGATACGCAGTATTTT. Amino acids: CASSITPSGSWSDTQYF.

This clone was counted once. This rearrangement joins TRBV25-1 to TRBJ1-6, with 8 bases matching TRBD1. V gave up 3 bases and J gave up 9 bases; unmatched junction bases: 7. The CDR3 sequence is 15 residues long. Germline CDR1 MGHDK, CDR2 SYGVNS. CDR3 residues: CASSEGTGAFSPLHF. CDR3 bases: TGTGCCAGCAGTGAGGGGACAGGAGCGTTTTCACCCCTCCACTTT. The full variable domain, its missing parts supplied by reference TRBV25-1 and TRBJ1-6, is EADIYQTPRYLVIGTGKKITLECSQTMGHDKMYWYQQDPGMELHLIHYSYGVNSTEKGDLSSESTVSRIRTEHFPLTLESARPSHTSQYLCASSEGTGAFSPLHFGNGTRLTVT.

This rearrangement joins TRBV2 to TRBJ1-1; D not resolved. V was trimmed by 4 bases and J by 1 base, leaving 10 bases between them. Germline-derived CDR1 and CDR2 are SNHLY and FYNNEI. The CDR3 covers 14 residues. The chain's CDR3 is CASSAHVSNTEAFF. In nucleotides, the CDR3 is TGTGCCAGCAGTGCACACGTTTCGAACACTGAAGCTTTCTTT.

The CDR3 DNA sequence: TGTGCCAGCAGCTTGGGGGGACAGGGGTACGAGCAGTACTTC. It specifies CASSLGGQGYEQYF. The rearrangement links TRBV5-4 to TRBJ2-7; 10 nucleotides line up with TRBD1. The trim removed 0 bases at V and 4 bases at J, leaving 1 base unmatched. Germline CDR1 SGHNT, CDR2 YYREEE (reference sequence). The length of the CDR3 is 14 residues.

The rearrangement uses TRBV10-1 and TRBJ2-2; 12 bases map to TRBD1. The CDR3 contains 15 residues. The germline V gene encodes CDR1 WNHNN and CDR2 SYGVQD (reference sequence). After removal of 9 bases from V and 6 bases from J, the junction contained 8 bases not matched to a gene. The chain's CDR3 is CASRPGQGAAGELFF. In DNA form, the CDR3 reads TGCGCCAGTCGACCGGGACAGGGGGCGGCCGGGGAGCTGTTTTTT.

J is TRBJ1-4 and V is TRBV9; TRBD1 aligns across 9 bases. The CDR3 is 19 amino acids. Trimming at V came to 0 bases and at J to 0 bases, leaving 9 bases not matched to a gene. Germline CDR1 and CDR2: SGDLS and YYNGEE. The chain's CDR3 is CASSVALTGGKATNEKLFF. The DNA of the CDR3 is TGTGCCAGCAGCGTAGCTTTGACAGGGGGGAAAGCAACTAATGAAAAACTGTTTTTT.

The CDR3 reads CASSLTGSRSYEQYF. In nucleotides, the CDR3 is TGTGCCAGCAGCTTGACAGGGTCCCGCTCCTACGAGCAGTACTTC. The rearrangement joins TRBV5-4 to TRBJ2-7; D perhaps matches TRBD1 (6 bases). CDR1 and CDR2 (germline): SGHNT, YYREEE (reference sequence). The CDR3 runs to 15 residues. Trimming removed 1 base from V and 0 bases from J, with 11 bases in between.

On this clone: The junction departs from germline at one end; a sequencing error may be responsible. The CDR3 loop is CASSQLGAGGNQKTQYF. Written as DNA, the CDR3 is TGCGCCAGCAGCCAATTGGGGGCAGGGGGTAACCAAAAGACCCAGTACTTC. The chain carries TRBV4-3 and TRBJ2-5; TRBD1 matches at 7 bases. CDR1 LGHNA and CDR2 YSLEER come from the germline V gene. This CDR3 spans 17 amino acids.

A single count supports this clone. The V and J genes are TRBV30 and TRBJ1-6; maybe TRBD1 (5 bases). Germline assignment: CDR1 GTSNPN and CDR2 SVGIG (reference sequence). V was pared by 4 bases and J by 6 bases, with 16 bases between. The CDR3 extends over 15 amino acids. The CDR3 coding sequence is TGTGCCTGGACCCAAGCAGGGCCGCCTAATTCACCCCTCCACTTT. It encodes CAWTQAGPPNSPLHF.

The chain recombines TRBV7-2 with TRBJ2-7; TRBD2 is a possible D gene (6 bases). Germline lookup yields CDR1 SGHTA and CDR2 FQGNSA. This CDR3 is 13 amino acids long. V lost 5 bases and J 13 bases, leaving 21 bases between the germline ends. The CDR3 here is CASSPRILADFYF. DNA for the CDR3: TGTGCCAGCAGCCCGAGAATATTAGCGGACTTTTACTTC.

This CDR3 reads CASSVGQEETQYF. DNA for the CDR3: TGTGCCAGCAGCGTAGGCCAGGAAGAGACCCAGTACTTC. V gene TRBV9 combines with J gene TRBJ2-5; D gene uncertain. CDR3 length equals 13 residues. CDR1 SGDLS and CDR2 YYNGEE come from the germline V gene. V was pared by 0 bases and J by 3 bases, with 6 bases between.

The chain couples TRBV5-4 to TRBJ2-5; a weak D match, TRBD1 (6 bases). Trimming removed 1 base from V and 5 bases from J, with 12 bases in between. Germline assignment: CDR1 SGHNT and CDR2 YYREEE (reference sequence). The CDR3 totals 14 residues. As DNA, the CDR3 is TGTGCCAGCAGCTTGCTCCCAGGGGATGAGACCCAGTACTTC. It specifies CASSLLPGDETQYF. The full variable domain, in which reference TRBV5-4 and TRBJ2-5 provide the parts outside the CDR3, is ETGVTQSPTHLIKTRGQQVTLRCSSQSGHNTVSWYQQALGQGPQFIFQYYREEENGRGNFPPRFSGLQFPNYSSELNVNALELDDSALYLCASSLLPGDETQYFGPGTRLLVL.

The chain has TRBV27 and TRBJ1-1; D not certain. Germline V gene data show CDR1 as MNHEY and CDR2 as SMNVEV (reference sequence). The CDR3 length is 16 residues. V gave up 0 bases and J gave up 0 bases, with 11 bases separating them. Here the CDR3 DNA reads TGTGCCAGCAGTTTATCGGGCAGCCCTTTGAACACTGAAGCTTTCTTT. This translates into CASSLSGSPLNTEAFF.

The chain uses TRBV18 and TRBJ2-5; weak D call: TRBD2 (6 bases). The germline V gene has CDR1 KGHSH and CDR2 LQKENI. V was pared by 3 bases and J by 5 bases, with 13 bases between. The CDR3 has 14 residues. The CDR3 coding sequence is TGTGCCAGCTCACCTCTCCCCGGGAGTGAGACCCAGTACTTC. Protein sequence: CASSPLPGSETQYF.

Regarding this clone: This sample also contains other DNA sequences that code for the same CDR3. The V and J genes are TRBV19 and TRBJ1-5; a weak D match, TRBD1 (6 bases). The V and J ends lost 4 bases and 4 bases respectively, with 11 bases between them. The CDR3 runs 14 residues. CDR1 and CDR2 (germline): LNHDA, SQIVND (reference sequence). The CDR3 here is CASSTQGSNQPQHF. CDR3 coding DNA: TGTGCCAGTAGTACACAGGGTTCGAATCAGCCCCAGCATTTT.

The gene calls are TRBV25-1 and TRBJ2-7; the match to TRBD1 covers 10 bases. J gave up 8 bases and V 2 bases, and 9 bases lay outside the gene matches. Germline CDR1 is MGHDK and CDR2 is SYGVNS. The CDR3 runs to 15 residues. The CDR3 is CASSEPGQGPTQQYF. For the CDR3, the DNA is TGTGCCAGCAGTGAACCGGGACAGGGGCCTACGCAGCAGTACTTC.